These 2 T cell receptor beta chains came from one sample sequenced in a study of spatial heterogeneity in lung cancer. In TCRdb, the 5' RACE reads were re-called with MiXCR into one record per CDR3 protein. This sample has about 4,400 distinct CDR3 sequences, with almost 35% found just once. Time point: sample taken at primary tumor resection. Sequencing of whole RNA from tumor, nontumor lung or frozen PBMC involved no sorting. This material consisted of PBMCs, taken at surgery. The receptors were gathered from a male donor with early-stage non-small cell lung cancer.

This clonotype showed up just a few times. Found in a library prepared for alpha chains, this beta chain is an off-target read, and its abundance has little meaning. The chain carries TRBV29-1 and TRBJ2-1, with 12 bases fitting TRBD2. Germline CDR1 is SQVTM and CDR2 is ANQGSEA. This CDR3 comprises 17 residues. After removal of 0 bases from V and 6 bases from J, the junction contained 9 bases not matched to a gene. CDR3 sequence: CSVEEGGVTSGSNEQFF. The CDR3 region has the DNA TGCAGCGTTGAAGAGGGGGGTGTGACTAGCGGGAGCAATGAGCAGTTCTTC.

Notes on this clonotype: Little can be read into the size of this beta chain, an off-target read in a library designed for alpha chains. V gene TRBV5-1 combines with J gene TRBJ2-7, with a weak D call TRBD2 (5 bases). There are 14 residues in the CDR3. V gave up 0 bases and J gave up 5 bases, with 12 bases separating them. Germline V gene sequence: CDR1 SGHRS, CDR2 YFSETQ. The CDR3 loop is CASSLGSGSDEQYF. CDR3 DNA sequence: TGCGCCAGCAGCTTGGGTTCGGGGAGTGACGAGCAGTACTTC.